The rows below give T cell receptor beta chains drawn from one sample of a study of T cell responses to AZD1222 COVID-19 vaccine. Sequencing was performed with immunoSEQ multiplex PCR; in TCRdb, only in-frame clones are kept and a portion is missing. The table lists under 95,000 clones, about 90% of them singletons, with 1.3% to 1.5% in the top ten. This material consisted of peripheral blood, taken 28 days after the second AZD1222 dose. The receptors stem from an adult who received the AZD1222 COVID-19 vaccine. Both conserved end residues are part of each CDR3. Fields, in order: clone size, J gene, V gene, D gene, CDR3 DNA, CDR3 protein. The D gene is left open where the match is weak. Only part of the rows carry a size: once, few, many, or a class if the clone is expanded.

clone size: NA
J gene: TRBJ2-1
V gene: TRBV30
D gene: NA
CDR3 DNA: TGTGCCTGGAGTGTACTCGCTAGTCGGTCCTACAATGAGCAGTTCTTC
CDR3 protein: CAWSVLASRSYNEQFF

clone size: NA
J gene: TRBJ2-5
V gene: TRBV2
D gene: NA
CDR3 DNA: TGTGCCAGCAGCTATGAAGAGACCCAGTACTTC
CDR3 protein: CASSYEETQYF

clone size: NA
J gene: TRBJ1-1
V gene: TRBV12-3/TRBV12-4
D gene: NA
CDR3 DNA: TGTGCCAGCAGGCCTGGACAGCGCTATGAAGCTTTCTTT
CDR3 protein: CASRPGQRYEAFF

clone size: NA
J gene: TRBJ2-6
V gene: TRBV28
D gene: NA
CDR3 DNA: TGTGCCAGCAGCCTATCGATGGGGGCCGGGGCCAACGTCCTGACTTTC
CDR3 protein: CASSLSMGAGANVLTF

clone size: NA
J gene: TRBJ1-1
V gene: TRBV6-5
D gene: NA
CDR3 DNA: TGTGCCAGCAGTTACCTTTCGGGGGGGGTGGCTGAAGCTTTCTTT
CDR3 protein: CASSYLSGGVAEAFF

clone size: NA
J gene: TRBJ1-6
V gene: TRBV3-1/TRBV3-2
D gene: NA
CDR3 DNA: TGTGCCAGCAGCCAAGGTCCGAATTCACCCCTCCACTTT
CDR3 protein: CASSQGPNSPLHF

clone size: NA
J gene: TRBJ2-7
V gene: TRBV19
D gene: NA
CDR3 DNA: TGTGCCAGTAGTCTGGTTCCATCCTACGAGCAGTACTTC
CDR3 protein: CASSLVPSYEQYF

clone size: NA
J gene: TRBJ1-1
V gene: TRBV19
D gene: NA
CDR3 DNA: TGTGCCAGTAGTACGAGTTTGAACACTGAAGCTTTCTTT
CDR3 protein: CASSTSLNTEAFF

clone size: NA
J gene: TRBJ2-5
V gene: TRBV19
D gene: TRBD1
CDR3 DNA: TGTGCCAGTAGTGTCACAGGGGGCCGGGAGACCCAGTACTTC
CDR3 protein: CASSVTGGRETQYF

clone size: NA
J gene: TRBJ1-4
V gene: TRBV5-1
D gene: NA
CDR3 DNA: TGCGCCAGCAGGATCAGGGATGACGGTGAAAAACTGTTTTTT
CDR3 protein: CASRIRDDGEKLFF

clone size: NA
J gene: TRBJ1-4
V gene: TRBV7-6
D gene: TRBD1
CDR3 DNA: TGTGCCAGCAGCCAGGGACAGGGTGGTGAAAAACTGTTTTTT
CDR3 protein: CASSQGQGGEKLFF

clone size: NA
J gene: TRBJ1-2
V gene: TRBV18
D gene: TRBD1
CDR3 DNA: TGTGCCAGCTCTCGGGGACAGGGCTATGTCTATGGCTACACCTTC
CDR3 protein: CASSRGQGYVYGYTF

clone size: NA
J gene: TRBJ2-7
V gene: TRBV20-1
D gene: NA
CDR3 DNA: TGCAGTGCTGCTTCAACCTACGAGCAGTACTTC
CDR3 protein: CSAASTYEQYF

clone size: NA
J gene: TRBJ1-1
V gene: TRBV29-1
D gene: NA
CDR3 DNA: TGCAGCGTTGAAGGGAGGGGCATGAACACTGAAGCTTTCTTT
CDR3 protein: CSVEGRGMNTEAFF

clone size: NA
J gene: TRBJ2-7
V gene: TRBV19
D gene: NA
CDR3 DNA: TGTGCCAGTAGTTTCGCGGGGCTAGTCAGCGAGCAGTACTTC
CDR3 protein: CASSFAGLVSEQYF

clone size: NA
J gene: TRBJ1-3
V gene: TRBV3-1/TRBV3-2
D gene: NA
CDR3 DNA: TGTGCCAGCAGCCAAGCGGCGGGCACTGGAAACACCATATATTTT
CDR3 protein: CASSQAAGTGNTIYF

clone size: few
J gene: TRBJ2-7
V gene: TRBV5-1
D gene: NA
CDR3 DNA: TGCGCCAGCAGCGTCCCACCGGAGGAGCAGTACTTC
CDR3 protein: CASSVPPEEQYF

clone size: NA
J gene: TRBJ1-2
V gene: TRBV13
D gene: NA
CDR3 DNA: TGTGCCAGCAGCCTGGTGGGGTGGGACTATGGCTACACCTTC
CDR3 protein: CASSLVGWDYGYTF

clone size: NA
J gene: TRBJ1-1
V gene: TRBV4-1
D gene: NA
CDR3 DNA: TGCGCCAGCAGCCAAGCGGGAACTACGGACGGGAACACTGAAGCTTTCTTT
CDR3 protein: CASSQAGTTDGNTEAFF

clone size: NA
J gene: TRBJ2-2
V gene: TRBV11-1
D gene: NA
CDR3 DNA: TGTGCCAGCAAGAAGGGGGGCGGGGAGCTGTTTTTT
CDR3 protein: CASKKGGGELFF

clone size: NA
J gene: TRBJ2-1
V gene: TRBV18
D gene: NA
CDR3 DNA: TGTGCCAGCTCAGGCCCTGCGGGAGAGCAGTTCTTC
CDR3 protein: CASSGPAGEQFF

clone size: NA
J gene: TRBJ2-3
V gene: TRBV4-3
D gene: TRBD2
CDR3 DNA: TGCGCCAGCAGCCCAAACCCGTCGGCTAGCGGGGGGCCCTTAGGACGCACAGATACGCAGTATTTT
CDR3 protein: CASSPNPSASGGPLGRTDTQYF

clone size: NA
J gene: TRBJ1-5
V gene: TRBV28
D gene: TRBD1
CDR3 DNA: TGTGCCAGCACCACGGGACAGGGAGGGAGTCAGCCCCAGCATTTT
CDR3 protein: CASTTGQGGSQPQHF

clone size: NA
J gene: TRBJ2-7
V gene: TRBV4-1
D gene: TRBD2
CDR3 DNA: TGCGCCAGCAGCCATACGGGGGGTCTCGCCAACGAGCAGTACTTC
CDR3 protein: CASSHTGGLANEQYF

clone size: once
J gene: TRBJ2-3
V gene: TRBV29-1
D gene: TRBD2
CDR3 DNA: TGCAGCGTTGACGGGGTAGCGGGGGGCAGGGATACGCAGTATTTT
CDR3 protein: CSVDGVAGGRDTQYF

clone size: NA
J gene: TRBJ2-7
V gene: TRBV9
D gene: TRBD2
CDR3 DNA: TGTGCCAGCAGCGTAGTGGGGACTACGGGCGAGCAGTACTTC
CDR3 protein: CASSVVGTTGEQYF

clone size: NA
J gene: TRBJ1-2
V gene: TRBV14
D gene: TRBD1
CDR3 DNA: TGTGCCAGCAGCCGTCAACAGGGGCAGTATGGCTACACCTTC
CDR3 protein: CASSRQQGQYGYTF

clone size: NA
J gene: TRBJ2-7
V gene: TRBV5-1
D gene: TRBD1
CDR3 DNA: TGCGCCAGCAGCTTGTTGGGACAGGTCTACGAGCAGTACTTC
CDR3 protein: CASSLLGQVYEQYF

clone size: NA
J gene: TRBJ1-5
V gene: TRBV6-6
D gene: TRBD1
CDR3 DNA: TGTGCCAGCAGTTACGCGGGACAGGGGGGCAATCAGCCCCAGCATTTT
CDR3 protein: CASSYAGQGGNQPQHF

clone size: NA
J gene: TRBJ1-6
V gene: TRBV6-5
D gene: NA
CDR3 DNA: TGTGCCAGCAGCCCACCACAGGTCTCACCCCTCCACTTT
CDR3 protein: CASSPPQVSPLHF

clone size: NA
J gene: TRBJ1-1
V gene: TRBV5-1
D gene: NA
CDR3 DNA: TGCGCCAGCAGCAGCGGACCGGAGAACACTGAAGCTTTCTTT
CDR3 protein: CASSSGPENTEAFF

clone size: NA
J gene: TRBJ2-7
V gene: TRBV15
D gene: TRBD2
CDR3 DNA: TGTGCCACCAGCAGAGAAAGCGGGGGTACCTACGAGCAGTACTTC
CDR3 protein: CATSRESGGTYEQYF

clone size: once
J gene: TRBJ1-3
V gene: TRBV7-2
D gene: NA
CDR3 DNA: TGTGCCAGCAGCGGCTACGGGCGCTCTGGAAACACCATATATTTT
CDR3 protein: CASSGYGRSGNTIYF

clone size: once
J gene: TRBJ2-1
V gene: TRBV9
D gene: TRBD1
CDR3 DNA: TGTGCCAGCAGCGTGACAGGGAGCCTCTACAATGAGCAGTTCTTC
CDR3 protein: CASSVTGSLYNEQFF

clone size: NA
J gene: TRBJ1-2
V gene: TRBV5-1
D gene: TRBD1
CDR3 DNA: TGCGCCAGCAGCTTGGCCCGGGACAGCTTAAACTATGGCTACACCTTC
CDR3 protein: CASSLARDSLNYGYTF

clone size: few
J gene: TRBJ2-7
V gene: TRBV5-8
D gene: NA
CDR3 DNA: TGTGCCAGCAGCCACAGGAGTCTGAGGGGAGACAACGAGCAGTACTTC
CDR3 protein: CASSHRSLRGDNEQYF

clone size: NA
J gene: TRBJ2-7
V gene: TRBV24-1
D gene: TRBD1
CDR3 DNA: TGTGCCACCCCCGGAAAGAGGGGGCCTCACTACGAGCAGTACTTC
CDR3 protein: CATPGKRGPHYEQYF

clone size: NA
J gene: TRBJ2-7
V gene: TRBV5-4
D gene: TRBD2
CDR3 DNA: TGTGCCAGCTTTACCCCCGGGACTAGCGGGGGGGGCTCCTACGAGCAGTACTTC
CDR3 protein: CASFTPGTSGGGSYEQYF

clone size: NA
J gene: TRBJ2-7
V gene: TRBV25-1
D gene: NA
CDR3 DNA: TGTGCCAGCAGTGAAGTTGGGGGGGCCAGGGAGCAGTACTTC
CDR3 protein: CASSEVGGAREQYF

clone size: NA
J gene: TRBJ1-5
V gene: TRBV7-9
D gene: NA
CDR3 DNA: TGTGCCGAAAGGACCCGGGGGAATCAGCCCCAGCATTTT
CDR3 protein: CAERTRGNQPQHF

clone size: NA
J gene: TRBJ2-7
V gene: TRBV9
D gene: NA
CDR3 DNA: TGTGCCAGCAGCGTAGCGGGGGGCCCCTCCTACGAGCAGTACTTC
CDR3 protein: CASSVAGGPSYEQYF

clone size: NA
J gene: TRBJ1-6
V gene: TRBV7-3
D gene: NA
CDR3 DNA: TGTGCCAGCAGCTCGGGACTGTTTAATTCACCCCTCCACTTT
CDR3 protein: CASSSGLFNSPLHF

clone size: NA
J gene: TRBJ2-7
V gene: TRBV3-1/TRBV3-2
D gene: NA
CDR3 DNA: TGTGCCAGCAGGGACAAGGTAGCCACCAACGAGCAGTACTTC
CDR3 protein: CASRDKVATNEQYF

clone size: NA
J gene: TRBJ2-6
V gene: TRBV27
D gene: NA
CDR3 DNA: TGTGCCAGCAGCCACTCTGGGGCCAACGTCCTGACTTTC
CDR3 protein: CASSHSGANVLTF

clone size: NA
J gene: TRBJ1-1
V gene: TRBV7-2
D gene: TRBD1
CDR3 DNA: TGTGCCAGCAGGATTACAGGGGGCCTCACTGAAGCTTTCTTT
CDR3 protein: CASRITGGLTEAFF

clone size: NA
J gene: TRBJ2-2
V gene: TRBV6-5
D gene: NA
CDR3 DNA: TGTGCCAGCAGTAGGGCGGGTTCGGGCACCGGGGAGCTGTTTTTT
CDR3 protein: CASSRAGSGTGELFF

clone size: NA
J gene: TRBJ1-2
V gene: TRBV2
D gene: NA
CDR3 DNA: TGTGCCAGCCGGGGCATACCTCGTGGCTACACCTTC
CDR3 protein: CASRGIPRGYTF

clone size: NA
J gene: TRBJ2-7
V gene: TRBV12-5
D gene: TRBD2
CDR3 DNA: TGTGCTAGTGGTTTCGGACTAGCGGGGGGGACCGGCTCCTACGAGCAGTACTTC
CDR3 protein: CASGFGLAGGTGSYEQYF

clone size: NA
J gene: TRBJ1-3
V gene: TRBV2
D gene: TRBD1
CDR3 DNA: TGTGCCACCAGGGGGACCTCTGGAAACACCATATATTTT
CDR3 protein: CATRGTSGNTIYF

clone size: NA
J gene: TRBJ1-4
V gene: TRBV2
D gene: TRBD1
CDR3 DNA: TGTGCCAGCAGCACGGACAGGGCCTATGAAAAACTGTTTTTT
CDR3 protein: CASSTDRAYEKLFF

clone size: few
J gene: TRBJ1-2
V gene: TRBV5-4
D gene: NA
CDR3 DNA: TGTGCCAGCAGCTCCCTGGACGGGACTTCGGGCTACACCTTC
CDR3 protein: CASSSLDGTSGYTF

clone size: NA
J gene: TRBJ2-7
V gene: TRBV28
D gene: NA
CDR3 DNA: TGTGCCAGCAGCGTCGGGCTAAGATACGAGCAGTACTTC
CDR3 protein: CASSVGLRYEQYF

clone size: NA
J gene: TRBJ2-7
V gene: TRBV9
D gene: TRBD1
CDR3 DNA: TGTGCCAGCAGCGTCATTACAGGGGGCGAGCAGTACTTC
CDR3 protein: CASSVITGGEQYF

clone size: NA
J gene: TRBJ2-5
V gene: TRBV5-1
D gene: NA
CDR3 DNA: TGCGCCAGCAGCTTGGGATTACGGGAGGAGACCCAGTACTTC
CDR3 protein: CASSLGLREETQYF

clone size: NA
J gene: TRBJ2-5
V gene: TRBV5-5
D gene: NA
CDR3 DNA: TGTGCCAGCAGCCTGACGGGGGAGACCCAGTACTTC
CDR3 protein: CASSLTGETQYF